This T cell receptor (beta chain) was retrieved from a study of shared clonotypes between healthy human individuals. The study's findings and limits: About 5% of naive CD4 clonotypes were shared across several donors.

The protocol was immunoSEQ multiplex PCR, while the TCRdb copy is restricted to in-frame clones and leaves out a portion. The data hold around 2,000,000 clones, with roughly 91% observed a single time. Terminally differentiated effector memory CD45RA+ cells were left out of the naive CD8 fraction, which was CD45RO-negative and positively selected for CCR7. Healthy HIV-negative adults without recent acute infections or vaccinations served as donors. Remarks on this clone: The antigen remains unidentified.

The receptor was derived from a man in his late teens or twenties in good health. Some clones in this sample may be carry-over from other donors' samples. Sequenced material: naive CD8+ T cells from PBMCs.

The DNA for the CDR3 is TGTGCCAGCTCAACGACAGGGTACTACACAGATACGCAGTATTTT. Protein sequence: CASSTTGYYTDTQYF. The chain employs TRBV18 and TRBJ2-3; 7 nucleotides line up with TRBD1. The germline CDR1 and CDR2 sequences are KGHSH and LQKENI. The CDR3 consists of 15 residues. V dropped 5 bases and J dropped 2; count of bases not matched to a gene: 7.